These 31 T cell receptor beta chains share one sample of origin, sequenced in a study of molecular identifiers for immune sequencing clone quantification. TCRdb passed the PCR reads through MiXCR, listing each CDR3 protein once. The sample comprises around 480,000 distinct CDR3 sequences, about a fifth of which are singletons, and 0.65% to 0.95% rests with the top ten. The sequenced material came from naive CD8+ T cells from blood, with Jurkat cell RNA spiked in. This sample's subset: FACS-sorted CD8+CD4-CCR7+CD45RA+ naive T cells. The origin of the receptors is a human donor in good health. Some libraries in this study had Jurkat cell RNA spiked in.

This clonotype was seen at least ten times. V is TRBV7-2 and J is TRBJ2-6; no reliable D call. CDR3 length: 15 residues. V was cut by 5 bases and J by 0 bases, with 8 bases left in between. CDR1 is SGHTA and CDR2 is FQGNSA in the germline V gene. CDR3: CASSPSDSGANVLTF. DNA of the CDR3: TGTGCCAGCAGCCCCTCCGACTCTGGGGCCAACGTCCTGACTTTC.

The rearrangement uses TRBV7-9 and TRBJ1-2; D possibly corresponds to TRBD1 (6 bases). CDR3 length: 14 amino acids. Germline V gene lookup returns CDR1 SEHNR and CDR2 FQNEAQ (reference sequence). The V and J ends lost 4 bases and 6 bases respectively, with 15 bases between them. The chain's CDR3 is CASSYPGASDGYTF. The DNA of the CDR3 is TGTGCCAGCAGCTATCCGGGGGCGTCTGATGGCTACACCTTC.

This clonotype was counted a few times. The chain employs TRBV4-1 and TRBJ2-3, with D unresolved. The CDR3 sequence is 17 residues long. Germline assignment: CDR1 MGHRA and CDR2 YSYEKL. Trimming left V 4 bases short and J 2 bases short, with 19 bases between. Here the CDR3 reads CASSPLGQVAITDTQYF. CDR3 nucleotides: TGCGCCAGCAGCCCCCTCGGGCAGGTGGCCATCACAGATACGCAGTATTTT.

Many counts were recorded for this clonotype. V is TRBV7-6 and J is TRBJ2-3, with 7 bases matching TRBD2. Germline V gene lookup returns CDR1 SGHVS and CDR2 FNYEAQ. V was clipped by 0 bases and J by 5 bases; unmatched bases: 5. This CDR3 comprises 15 residues. The CDR3 sequence is CASSLALTSVDTQYF. For the CDR3, the DNA is TGTGCCAGCAGCTTAGCCCTTACTAGCGTAGATACGCAGTATTTT.

This clonotype turned up a few times. The chain employs TRBV28 and TRBJ2-7; no reliable D call. Germline CDR1 reads MDHEN; CDR2 reads SYDVKM. The CDR3 totals 11 residues. Trimming left V 10 bases short and J 0 bases short, with 7 bases between. CDR3: CATGTSYEQYF. The CDR3, as DNA: TGTGCCACCGGAACCTCCTACGAGCAGTACTTC.

Turning to this clonotype: It may be a read error: a sequence one base away is much more abundant. This chain links TRBV29-1 with TRBJ2-1; 11 nucleotides match TRBD2. The CDR3 runs to 15 residues. Germline V gene lookup returns CDR1 SQVTM and CDR2 ANQGSEA. This CDR3 reads CSVLGLAENYNEQSF. CDR3 coding DNA: TGCAGCGTCCTGGGACTAGCGGAGAACTACAATGAGCAGTCCTTC.

V usage is TRBV9 and J usage is TRBJ2-3; D may be TRBD1 or TRBD2 (6 bases each). CDR1 is SGDLS, CDR2 YYNGEE, per germline. Trimming cost V 4 bases and J 4 bases, with 16 bases left between them. The CDR3 has 15 amino acids. CDR3 in amino acids: CASSPEGGLPDTQYF. DNA for the CDR3: TGTGCCAGCAGCCCCGAAGGGGGGCTGCCAGATACGCAGTATTTT.

To note about this clonotype: One end of the junction varies from germline; a read error may be responsible. This rearrangement joins TRBV30 to TRBJ1-4; D gene uncertain. The CDR3 is 11 residues long. Germline CDR1 is GTSNPN and CDR2 is SVGIG (reference sequence). The CDR3 bases are TGTGCCTGGAGCCCTGGAGAAAAACCGTTTTTT. This codes for CAWSPGEKPFF.

This clonotype was recorded only once. A read error is possible here, since a much larger clone lies one base away. The V and J genes are TRBV28 and TRBJ2-7; TRBD1 is a possible D gene (7 bases). CDR3 size: 14 residues. The germline V gene encodes CDR1 MDHEN and CDR2 SYDVKM. This chain's CDR3 is CASKEGTDPYEQCF. The CDR3 region has the DNA TGTGCCAGCAAGGAGGGGACAGACCCTTACGAGCAGTGCTTC.

Only a few counts were recorded for this clonotype. The gene calls are TRBV5-4 and TRBJ2-7, with unresolved D. Trimming removed 4 bases at V and 0 bases at J, with 14 bases between. The germline V gene encodes CDR1 SGHNT and CDR2 YYREEE (reference sequence). The CDR3 length is 15 residues. The CDR3 loop is CASSHTGRFSYEQYF. In DNA, the CDR3 is TGTGCCAGCAGCCACACCGGACGGTTCTCCTACGAGCAGTACTTC.

This clonotype has only a few counts. J is TRBJ2-1 and V is TRBV9, with 10 bases lining up with TRBD2. The V segment lost 5 bases and the J segment 9 bases; nucleotides outside the gene matches: 8. CDR3 length equals 14 residues. Per the germline V gene, CDR1 is SGDLS and CDR2 is YYNGEE. CDR3 amino acids: CASSVSGGAGEQFF. For the CDR3, the DNA is TGTGCCAGCAGTGTAAGCGGGGGGGCGGGTGAGCAGTTCTTC.

This clonotype was recorded many times. The V and J genes are TRBV4-3 and TRBJ2-7, with D unclear. Trimming took 0 bases from V and 4 from J, leaving 13 bases between them. Germline CDR1 LGHNA, CDR2 YSLEER. The CDR3 contains 15 residues. CDR3 residues: CASSQDATNPYEQYF. The CDR3 DNA is TGCGCCAGCAGCCAAGATGCCACTAACCCATACGAGCAGTACTTC.

This sequence joins TRBV11-2 and TRBJ2-3; D call uncertain. V lost 5 bases and J 0 bases, leaving 15 bases between the germline ends. From germline, CDR1 is SGHAT and CDR2 FQNNGV. This CDR3 spans 16 amino acids. CDR3 amino acids: CASSQYGMGSTDTQYF. The CDR3 DNA reads TGTGCCAGCAGCCAATACGGCATGGGGAGCACAGATACGCAGTATTTT. The complete variable domain, with remaining parts taken from reference TRBV11-2 and TRBJ2-3, reads EAGVAQSPRYKIIEKRQSVAFWCNPISGHATLYWYQQILGQGPKLLIQFQNNGVVDDSQLPKDRFSAERLKGVDSTLKIQPAKLEDSAVYLCASSQYGMGSTDTQYFGPGTRLTVL.

This chain links TRBV20-1 with TRBJ2-2, with 7 bases fitting TRBD1. V lost 0 bases, J lost 3 bases, and 4 bases stayed unmatched. The CDR3 has 15 amino acids. CDR1 is DFQATT, CDR2 SNEGSKA, per germline (reference sequence). The CDR3 region is CSAREWTGYTGELFF. DNA for the CDR3: TGCAGTGCTAGAGAGTGGACAGGTTACACCGGGGAGCTGTTTTTT.

The chain links TRBV5-1 to TRBJ2-1; 11 bases agree with TRBD2. The germline V gene encodes CDR1 SGHRS and CDR2 YFSETQ. The CDR3 contains 16 residues. V shed 0 bases, J shed 9 bases, and the junction held 8 bases outside the gene matches. CDR3 bases: TGCGCCAGCAGCTTGGCCGGCGGTAGCGGGAGGGCTGAGCAGTTCTTC. Amino acids: CASSLAGGSGRAEQFF.

This clonotype was seen at least ten times. This chain links TRBV20-1 with TRBJ2-2; 11 bases line up with TRBD2. Germline loops: CDR1 DFQATT, CDR2 SNEGSKA (reference sequence). The CDR3 extends over 16 amino acids. Trimming at V came to 0 bases and at J to 4 bases, leaving 4 bases not matched to a gene. The CDR3 loop reads CSARDSGRALTGELFF. For the CDR3, the DNA is TGCAGTGCTAGAGATAGCGGGAGGGCCCTCACCGGGGAGCTGTTTTTT.

The V call is TRBV11-2, the J call TRBJ2-5, with D unclear. V was clipped by 1 base and J by 10 bases, with 7 bases between them. Germline CDR1 is SGHAT and CDR2 is FQNNGV. CDR3 size: 11 residues. The CDR3: CASSLGEIQYF. CDR3 in DNA: TGTGCCAGCAGCTTAGGGGAAATCCAGTACTTC.

This rearrangement joins TRBV6-2 or TRBV6-3 to TRBJ2-7; D unresolved. Germline V gene data show CDR1 as MNHEY and CDR2 as SVGEGT. The CDR3 is made up of 13 amino acids. V gave up 4 bases and J gave up 1 base, with 8 bases separating them. The CDR3: CASSWLGSYEQYF. In DNA, the CDR3 is TGTGCCAGCAGTTGGTTGGGGTCCTACGAGCAGTACTTC.

This chain joins TRBV5-8 and TRBJ2-2; TRBD1 is a possible D gene (6 bases). Germline-derived CDR1 and CDR2 are SGHTS and YDEGEE. The CDR3 loop spans 12 amino acids. CDR3 sequence: CEGDKNTGELFF. CDR3 DNA sequence: TGTGAGGGGGACAAGAACACCGGGGAGCTGTTTTTT.

V gene TRBV5-3 combines with J gene TRBJ2-5, with a tentative D call TRBD2 (5 bases). TRBV5-3 is placed among ORFs of uncertain function. The CDR3 is 16 amino acids. Trimming took off 8 bases at V and 7 bases at J, with 27 bases between the two ends. Here the CDR3 DNA reads TGTGCCAGCAGCCTCCGGGCCCCTAGGTTCGGAGGGACCCAGTACTTC. Residues: CASSLRAPRFGGTQYF.

The chain uses TRBV12-3 or TRBV12-4 and TRBJ1-1; 8 bases are a match to TRBD1. CDR3 length: 15 residues. V gave up 5 bases and J gave up 1 base; unmatched junction bases: 6. The CDR3: CASSTWDRRNTEAFF. The CDR3 DNA is TGTGCCAGCAGTACCTGGGACAGGAGGAACACTGAAGCTTTCTTT.

This clonotype was counted many times. The chain links TRBV29-1 to TRBJ1-1; D might be TRBD1 (6 bases). The V gene lost 4 bases and the J gene lost 5 bases, with 17 bases spanning the gap. Germline loops: CDR1 SQVTM, CDR2 ANQGSEA. This CDR3 spans 14 amino acids. The CDR3 sequence is CSVVEGGQGTEAFF. The CDR3 DNA follows: TGCAGCGTTGTGGAGGGGGGCCAGGGGACTGAAGCTTTCTTT.

With regard to this clonotype: A much bigger clone sits one base away, suggesting this may be a read error. The chain employs TRBV7-9 and TRBJ2-1; D ambiguous. The CDR3 sequence is 14 residues long. Germline V gene lookup returns CDR1 SEHNR and CDR2 FQNEAQ (reference sequence). V was pared by 7 bases and J by 9 bases, with 19 bases between. CDR3 sequence reads: CASNGEVGYGEQFF. The CDR3 nucleotides are TGTGCCAGCAACGGAGAGGTGGGGTACGGTGAGCAGTTCTTC.

This clonotype was counted many times. This chain links TRBV27 with TRBJ2-2; unclear D gene. The CDR3 covers 14 residues. Germline CDR1 reads MNHEY; CDR2 reads SMNVEV (reference sequence). V was cut by 4 bases and J by 1 base, with 7 bases left in between. This chain's CDR3 is CASSYNQNTGELFF. CDR3 in DNA: TGTGCCAGCAGTTATAATCAGAACACCGGGGAGCTGTTTTTT.

This clonotype was detected a few times. This chain joins TRBV4-3 and TRBJ1-1, with D perhaps TRBD1 (5 bases). V shed 0 bases and J shed 4 bases, with 24 bases lying between them. The germline V gene encodes CDR1 LGHNA and CDR2 YSLEER. The CDR3 runs 19 residues. The CDR3 protein is CASSQEELGQGYWPTEAFF. In DNA, the CDR3 is TGCGCCAGCAGCCAAGAGGAACTGGGGCAGGGTTACTGGCCCACTGAAGCTTTCTTT.

The rearrangement uses TRBV20-1 and TRBJ2-1; a possible D gene is TRBD2 (6 bases). Trimming shortened V by 5 bases and J by 7 bases, and 24 bases separated the two germline ends. Germline-derived CDR1 and CDR2 are DFQATT and SNEGSKA (reference sequence). CDR3 size: 16 residues. The CDR3 here is CSADGREGSIRNEQFF. In DNA form, the CDR3 reads TGCAGTGCTGATGGGCGGGAAGGGTCGATAAGGAATGAGCAGTTCTTC.

This clonotype was seen a handful of times. This rearrangement joins TRBV4-3 to TRBJ2-3, with 11 bases identical to TRBD2. CDR1 is LGHNA and CDR2 is YSLEER in the germline V gene. CDR3 length equals 20 residues. The J segment lost 0 bases and the V segment lost 0 bases, leaving 11 bases of the junction unmatched. CDR3 nucleotides: TGCGCCAGCAGCCAAGATATTCGTACTAGCGGGAGAACTAGCACAGATACGCAGTATTTT. It specifies CASSQDIRTSGRTSTDTQYF.

V is TRBV11-2 and J is TRBJ2-7, with 7 nucleotides matching TRBD2. This CDR3 comprises 14 residues. Germline V lookup: CDR1 SGHAT, CDR2 FQNNGV. With V trimmed by 6 bases and J by 1 base, 6 bases remained unmatched. The CDR3 DNA is TGTGCCAGCAGATACGCCGGGGGGTCCTACGAGCAGTACTTC. Translation gives CASRYAGGSYEQYF.

This chain links TRBV20-1 with TRBJ2-3, with 7 bases that match TRBD1. V dropped 0 bases and J dropped 3; count of bases not matched to a gene: 9. This CDR3 region has 16 residues. CDR1 DFQATT and CDR2 SNEGSKA come from the germline V gene (reference sequence). CDR3 region: CSARDFRDSHTDTQYF. The DNA for the CDR3 is TGCAGTGCTAGAGATTTCCGGGACAGCCATACAGATACGCAGTATTTT.

Comments on this clonotype: Given a much more abundant clone one base away, this may be a read error. The chain combines TRBV12-3 or TRBV12-4 with TRBJ1-1, with D possibly matching TRBD1 (5 bases). The length of the CDR3 is 13 residues. The CDR3 nucleotides read TGTGCCGGCAGTTGGGTCCGGGGCGCTGAAGCTTTCTTT. This encodes CAGSWVRGAEAFF.

A few counts support this clonotype. The chain carries TRBV27 and TRBJ1-1; a weak D match, TRBD1 (6 bases). Trimming shortened V by 2 bases and J by 5 bases, and 18 bases separated the two germline ends. CDR3 length equals 16 residues. CDR1 and CDR2 (germline): MNHEY, SMNVEV (reference sequence). CDR3 DNA sequence: TGTGCCAGCAGTTTAAGTATCGGGGGCTTAGGGACTGAAGCTTTCTTT. Translation: CASSLSIGGLGTEAFF.